This T cell receptor (beta chain) was identified during a study of blood T cell repertoires in COVID-19. Libraries were prepared by immunoSEQ multiplex PCR; TCRdb keeps only in-frame clonotypes and omits some of them. The repertoire holds tens of thousands of clones, with roughly 84% as singletons. Trimming removed 0 bases from V and 5 bases from J, with 4 bases in between. The CDR3 extends over 12 amino acids. CDR1 SGDLS and CDR2 YYNGEE come from the germline V gene. The J gene is TRBJ2-3, the V gene TRBV9; D is uncertain. Material: peripheral blood. This receptor was identified in a woman of 80 years or more with acute or convalescent COVID-19. CDR3 DNA sequence: TGTGCCAGCAGCGTAGGAGGAGATACGCAGTATTTT. Amino acid sequence: CASSVGGDTQYF.